Below, one T cell receptor (beta chain) is given with its context. The sample comes from a study of blood T cell repertoires in COVID-19. On the study more broadly: From the United States, Italy and Spain came samples of acute and convalescent COVID-19. PBMCs, B-cell-depleted T cells, or T cells provided the cDNA or gDNA that made up the material.

Per the authors' pipeline: Quantification of nucleated cells was approximated via reference gene primer amplification. The method was immunoSEQ multiplex PCR; TCRdb's version includes in-frame clones alone and lacks a portion of them. The V and J calls and clone size are taken from that table; D and trimming were inferred from the DNA. The data show about 230,000 clones, 75% to 90% seen once. The CDR3 extends over 14 amino acids. Deletions cut 4 bases from V and 5 bases from J, with 15 bases between. From germline, CDR1 is SGHNT and CDR2 YYREEE (reference sequence). The TCR originated in an older woman with active or convalescent COVID-19. The chain joins TRBV5-4 to TRBJ2-5; possible D gene TRBD2, 6 bases. The sample taken for sequencing was peripheral blood. The CDR3 nucleotides read TGTGCCAGCAGCCCCTCGGGTAGCGGTGAGACCCAGTACTTC. Translation: CASSPSGSGETQYF. The entire variable domain, with the rest obtained from reference TRBV5-4 and TRBJ2-5, is as follows: ETGVTQSPTHLIKTRGQQVTLRCSSQSGHNTVSWYQQALGQGPQFIFQYYREEENGRGNFPPRFSGLQFPNYSSELNVNALELDDSALYLCASSPSGSGETQYFGPGTRLLVL.